The 21 T cell receptor beta chains in this list originate from one sample, sequenced in a study of cytomegalovirus exposure and HLA in healthy donors. A multiplex PCR was run with 60 Vbeta primers and 13 Jbeta primers. Some clones are missing from TCRdb's copy, which holds only in-frame ones; the method was immunoSEQ multiplex PCR. The table lists over 110,000 clones, over 60% of them singletons. Specimen: PBMCs. The source of these receptors is a male donor in good health and CMV-seropositive.

The chain recombines TRBV9 with TRBJ1-1; the D is unclear. Trimming took off 3 bases at V and 0 bases at J, with 9 bases between the two ends. CDR1 is SGDLS, CDR2 YYNGEE, per germline. The CDR3 consists of 14 residues. CDR3 sequence: CASSAGSLNTEAFF. CDR3 bases: TGTGCCAGCAGCGCAGGATCCTTGAACACTGAAGCTTTCTTT.

The V gene is TRBV7-9, the J gene TRBJ1-1; no firm D call. This CDR3 spans 15 amino acids. V was trimmed by 2 bases and J by 3 bases, leaving 13 bases between them. Per germline, CDR1 SEHNR and CDR2 FQNEAQ (reference sequence). The CDR3 sequence is CASSLFAGSDTEAFF. The CDR3 DNA reads TGTGCCAGCAGCTTATTCGCGGGAAGTGACACTGAAGCTTTCTTT.

The V gene is TRBV10-2, the J gene TRBJ1-2; the match to TRBD1 covers 8 bases. J was trimmed by 8 bases and V by 6 bases; bases with no gene match: 11. The germline CDR1 and CDR2 sequences are WSHSY and SAAADI. The CDR3 spans 14 residues. The CDR3 bases are TGCGCCAGCAGCGCTTCGGACAGGGCGGGAGGCTACACCTTC. Translated, it gives CASSASDRAGGYTF.

The chain combines TRBV4-3 with TRBJ1-4, with D tentatively TRBD1 (6 bases). Germline CDR1 is LGHNA and CDR2 is YSLEER. V was shortened by 0 bases and J by 7 bases, with 15 bases between the two germline ends. This CDR3 comprises 16 residues. Here the CDR3 DNA reads TGCGCCAGCAGCCAAGATCTTCGGGGGGCCGGTGAAAAACTGTTTTTT. Translation: CASSQDLRGAGEKLFF.

The chain employs TRBV5-6 and TRBJ2-7, with 10 bases identical to TRBD1. The CDR3 extends over 16 amino acids. Germline lookup yields CDR1 SGHDT and CDR2 YYEEEE. Unmatched junction bases numbered 12, after V lost 4 bases and J lost 5 bases. For the CDR3, the DNA is TGTGCCAGCAGCGCCGGCACCGGGACAGGGGCCAACGAGCAGTACTTC. Encoded protein: CASSAGTGTGANEQYF. Drawing the rest from reference TRBV5-6 and TRBJ2-7, the complete variable domain is DAGVTQSPTHLIKTRGQQVTLRCSPKSGHDTVSWYQQALGQGPQFIFQYYEEEERQRGNFPDRFSGHQFPNYSSELNVNALLLGDSALYLCASSAGTGTGANEQYFGPGTRLTVT.

The CDR3 nucleotides read TGTGCCAGCAGTTACTCCATAGCGGGAGGGCCCAAGACCCAGTACTTC. This gives the protein CASSYSIAGGPKTQYF. The chain employs TRBV6-5 and TRBJ2-5; 11 nucleotides align to TRBD2. CDR1 MNHEY and CDR2 SVGAGI come from the germline V gene. The CDR3 covers 16 residues. V was clipped by 0 bases and J by 6 bases; unmatched bases: 6.

This chain's CDR3 is CASSSRDSYNEQFF. For the CDR3, the DNA is TGCGCCAGCAGCTCCCGGGACTCCTACAATGAGCAGTTCTTC. The chain combines TRBV5-1 with TRBJ2-1, with D possibly TRBD2 on 5 matching bases. V lost 3 bases and J 0 bases, leaving 7 bases between the germline ends. This CDR3 region has 14 residues. CDR1 is SGHRS and CDR2 is YFSETQ in the germline V gene.

V and J are TRBV12-5 and TRBJ1-6; D may be TRBD1 (6 bases). There are 14 residues in the CDR3. Germline V gene lookup returns CDR1 LGHNT and CDR2 FRNRAP. V dropped 8 bases and J dropped 5 bases, with 13 bases sitting between them. CDR3 nucleotide sequence: TGTGCTAGTTCCCGGGACACGGATAATTCACCCCTCCACTTT. Its translation is CASSRDTDNSPLHF.

Remarks on this clone: The junction shows a germline mismatch at one end, possibly a read error. Other nucleotide sequences from this sample produce the same CDR3. The gene calls are TRBV5-1 and TRBJ2-7, with TRBD1 matching over 8 bases. Germline values: CDR1 SGHRS, CDR2 YFSETQ. CDR3 length: 15 residues. The CDR3: CASSLAGTGIYEQYF. CDR3 DNA: TGCGCCAGCAGTTTGGCCGGGACAGGTATCTACGAGCAGTACTTC.

The rearrangement joins TRBV28 to TRBJ1-5, with D possibly being TRBD1 (6 bases). V lost 6 bases to trimming and J lost 7 bases, with 13 bases between them. This CDR3 has 13 amino acids. Germline CDR1 is MDHEN and CDR2 is SYDVKM. CDR3 nucleotide sequence: TGTGCCAGCAGGTCCACAGGGATCCAGCCCCAGCATTTT. This encodes CASRSTGIQPQHF. Using reference TRBV28 and TRBJ1-5 for the parts outside the CDR3, the full variable domain is DVKVTQSSRYLVKRTGEKVFLECVQDMDHENMFWYRQDPGLGLRLIYFSYDVKMKEKGDIPEGYSVSREKKERFSLILESASTNQTSMYLCASRSTGIQPQHFGDGTRLSIL.

CDR3 residues: CASSQERYGLAGGFYNEQFF. The CDR3 DNA is TGCGCCAGCAGCCAAGAAAGGTATGGACTAGCGGGAGGGTTCTACAATGAGCAGTTCTTC. The rearrangement uses TRBV4-3 and TRBJ2-1; 15 nucleotides line up with TRBD2. J lost 3 bases, V lost 0 bases, and 9 bases had no gene match. The CDR3 is 20 amino acids. Germline V gene lookup returns CDR1 LGHNA and CDR2 YSLEER.

This clone was seen once. This sequence joins TRBV27 and TRBJ1-2; the D is unclear. CDR3 length: 15 residues. V gave up 2 bases and J gave up 0 bases, with 10 bases separating them. Germline V lookup: CDR1 MNHEY, CDR2 SMNVEV (reference sequence). The CDR3 sequence: CASSLTVQANYGYTF. As DNA, the CDR3 is TGTGCCAGCAGTTTAACAGTTCAAGCTAACTATGGCTACACCTTC.

The chain uses TRBV13 and TRBJ2-1; D might be TRBD2 (6 bases). Germline V gene data show CDR1 as PRHDT and CDR2 as FYEKMQ (reference sequence). V lost 0 bases and J 13 bases, leaving 16 bases between the germline ends. The CDR3 extends over 14 amino acids. CDR3 bases: TGTGCCAGCAGCTTAGGTGGCGGGGCCGGGGATCAGTTCTTC. It encodes CASSLGGGAGDQFF.

CDR3 bases: TGTGCCAGCAGCCAAGAGGCGGTTGGTCAAGAGACCCAGTACTTC. Translation gives CASSQEAVGQETQYF. J is TRBJ2-5 and V is TRBV14; no definite D call. The CDR3 sequence is 15 residues long. Germline V gives CDR1 SGHDN, CDR2 FVKESK. The V and J ends lost 0 bases and 2 bases respectively, with 10 bases between them. Full variable domain (outside the CDR3, taken from reference TRBV14 and TRBJ2-5): EAGVTQFPSHSVIEKGQTVTLRCDPISGHDNLYWYRRVMGKEIKFLLHFVKESKQDESGMPNNRFLAERTGGTYSTLKVQPAELEDSGVYFCASSQEAVGQETQYFGPGTRLLVL.

This clone was seen only once. The chain carries TRBV4-3 and TRBJ2-5, with D possibly TRBD1 on 6 matching bases. The J call may not be correct, given that the DNA end is closer to TRBJ2-7. The CDR3 covers 15 residues. Germline CDR1 reads LGHNA; CDR2 reads YSLEER. The CDR3 spells CASSQDRQVPDEQYF. For the CDR3, the DNA is TGCGCCAGCAGCCAAGACCGACAGGTGCCTGACGAGCAGTACTTC.

The sample holds one count of this clone. The chain links TRBV7-6 to TRBJ2-5; 7 positions match TRBD1. From germline, CDR1 is SGHVS and CDR2 FNYEAQ. Unmatched junction bases numbered 2, after V lost 3 bases and J lost 1 base. The CDR3 has 14 amino acids. CDR3 in DNA: TGTGCCAGCAGCTTGGGACAGCGCCAAGAGACCCAGTACTTC. Amino acid sequence: CASSLGQRQETQYF. Using reference TRBV7-6 and TRBJ2-5 for the parts outside the CDR3, the full variable domain is GAGVSQSPRYKVTKRGQDVALRCDPISGHVSLYWYRQALGQGPEFLTYFNYEAQQDKSGLPNDRFSAERPEGSISTLTIQRTEQRDSAMYRCASSLGQRQETQYFGPGTRLLVL.

The chain recombines TRBV18 with TRBJ2-7; 13 positions match TRBD2. The CDR3 runs 13 residues. V was pared by 3 bases and J by 8 bases, with 1 base of the junction left unmatched. Germline-derived CDR1 and CDR2 are KGHSH and LQKENI. Here the CDR3 DNA reads TGTGCCAGCTCACCGGGGACTAGCGGGAAGCAGTACTTC. Translating gives CASSPGTSGKQYF.

This chain connects TRBV30 to TRBJ2-7; 8 positions match TRBD1. CDR1 and CDR2 (germline): GTSNPN, SVGIG (reference sequence). The CDR3 contains 13 residues. The ends lost 4 bases at V and 5 bases at J; junction bases unmatched: 7. The CDR3 sequence: CAWNQGALDEQYF. The CDR3 DNA sequence: TGTGCCTGGAACCAGGGGGCATTGGACGAGCAGTACTTC.

The chain employs TRBV11-2 and TRBJ2-1, with TRBD2 matching over 8 bases. The germline CDR1 and CDR2 sequences are SGHAT and FQNNGV. The CDR3 runs to 15 residues. With V trimmed by 2 bases and J by 5 bases, 5 bases remained unmatched. CDR3 sequence reads: CASSLSAGGNNEQFF. The CDR3 nucleotides are TGTGCCAGCAGCTTATCTGCGGGGGGAAACAATGAGCAGTTCTTC.

A few counts support this clone. The chain couples TRBV19 to TRBJ2-1, with a tentative D call TRBD1 (6 bases). The germline gives CDR1 LNHDA, CDR2 SQIVND (reference sequence). The CDR3 totals 22 residues. V gave up 2 bases and J gave up 2 bases, with 31 bases separating them. This chain's CDR3 is CASSISGRGVNRVSSTYNEQFF. In DNA form, the CDR3 reads TGTGCCAGTAGTATATCTGGGCGAGGGGTAAACAGGGTGTCATCGACCTACAATGAGCAGTTCTTC.

The chain uses TRBV5-1 and TRBJ1-5; TRBD1 matches at 9 bases. From germline, CDR1 is SGHRS and CDR2 YFSETQ. V was pared by 0 bases and J by 7 bases, with 5 bases of the junction left unmatched. This CDR3 spans 15 amino acids. CDR3 sequence: CASSLGDREGQPQHF. CDR3 nucleotide sequence: TGCGCCAGCAGCTTGGGGGACAGGGAGGGGCAGCCCCAGCATTTT.